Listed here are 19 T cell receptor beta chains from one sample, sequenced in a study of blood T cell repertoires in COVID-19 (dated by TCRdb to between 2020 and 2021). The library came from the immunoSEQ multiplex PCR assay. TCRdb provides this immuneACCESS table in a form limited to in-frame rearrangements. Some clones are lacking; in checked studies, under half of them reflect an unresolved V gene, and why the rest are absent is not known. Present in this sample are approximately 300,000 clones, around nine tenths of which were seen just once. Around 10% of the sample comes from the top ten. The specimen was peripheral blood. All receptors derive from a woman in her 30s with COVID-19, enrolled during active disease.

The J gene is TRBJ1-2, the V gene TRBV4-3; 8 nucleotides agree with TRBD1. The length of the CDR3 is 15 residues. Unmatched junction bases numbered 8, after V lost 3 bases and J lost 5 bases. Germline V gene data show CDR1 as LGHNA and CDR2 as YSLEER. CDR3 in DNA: TGCGCCAGCAGCCAGGACAGGGTGGGGGTTTATGGCTACACCTTC. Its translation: CASSQDRVGVYGYTF.

The CDR3: CASSTKTELTGELFF. The CDR3 DNA sequence: TGTGCCAGCAGCACAAAGACAGAGTTAACCGGGGAGCTGTTTTTT. This chain connects TRBV5-4 to TRBJ2-2, with a weak D call TRBD1 (5 bases). This CDR3 spans 15 amino acids. V dropped 4 bases and J dropped 5 bases, with 15 bases sitting between them. Per the germline V gene, CDR1 is SGHNT and CDR2 is YYREEE (reference sequence). The whole variable domain, remainder taken from reference TRBV5-4 and TRBJ2-2, is ETGVTQSPTHLIKTRGQQVTLRCSSQSGHNTVSWYQQALGQGPQFIFQYYREEENGRGNFPPRFSGLQFPNYSSELNVNALELDDSALYLCASSTKTELTGELFFGEGSRLTVL.

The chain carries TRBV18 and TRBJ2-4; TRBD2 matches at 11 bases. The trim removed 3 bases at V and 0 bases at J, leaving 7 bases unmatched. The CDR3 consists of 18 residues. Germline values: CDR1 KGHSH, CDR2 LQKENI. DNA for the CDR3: TGTGCCAGCTCACCGGGGACTAGCGGCCCCCTAGCCAAAAACATTCAGTACTTC. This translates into CASSPGTSGPLAKNIQYF.

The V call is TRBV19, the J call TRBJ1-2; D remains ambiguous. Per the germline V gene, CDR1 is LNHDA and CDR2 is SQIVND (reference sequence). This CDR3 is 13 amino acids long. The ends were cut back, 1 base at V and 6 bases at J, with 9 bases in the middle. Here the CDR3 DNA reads TGTGCCAGTAGTATAGTCGGGGATGATGGCTACACCTTC. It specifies CASSIVGDDGYTF.

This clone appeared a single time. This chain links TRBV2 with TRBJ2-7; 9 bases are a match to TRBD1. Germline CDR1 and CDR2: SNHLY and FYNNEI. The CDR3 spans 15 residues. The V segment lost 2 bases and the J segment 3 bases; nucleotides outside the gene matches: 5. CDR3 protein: CASSEFPGQGYEQYF. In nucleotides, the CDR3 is TGTGCCAGCAGTGAATTCCCGGGACAGGGCTACGAGCAGTACTTC.

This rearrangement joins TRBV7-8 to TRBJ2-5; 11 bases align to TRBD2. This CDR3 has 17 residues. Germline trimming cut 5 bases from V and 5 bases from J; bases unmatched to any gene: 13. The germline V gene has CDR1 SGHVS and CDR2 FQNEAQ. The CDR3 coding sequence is TGTGCCAGCAGCGAGGTTGGGGGGGGACTAGCGGCGGAGACCCAGTACTTC. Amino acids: CASSEVGGGLAAETQYF.

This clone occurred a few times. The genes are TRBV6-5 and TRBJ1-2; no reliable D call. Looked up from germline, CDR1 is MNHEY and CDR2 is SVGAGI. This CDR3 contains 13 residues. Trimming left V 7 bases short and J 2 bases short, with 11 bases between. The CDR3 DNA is TGTGCCAGCAACCCCGCCGGGAACTATGGCTACACCTTC. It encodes CASNPAGNYGYTF.

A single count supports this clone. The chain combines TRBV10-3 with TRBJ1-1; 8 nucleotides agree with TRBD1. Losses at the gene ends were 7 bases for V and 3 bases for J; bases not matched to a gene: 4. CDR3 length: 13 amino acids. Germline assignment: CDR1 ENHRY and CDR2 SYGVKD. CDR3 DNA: TGTGCCATCAACAACAGGGGGGACACTGAAGCTTTCTTT. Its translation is CAINNRGDTEAFF.

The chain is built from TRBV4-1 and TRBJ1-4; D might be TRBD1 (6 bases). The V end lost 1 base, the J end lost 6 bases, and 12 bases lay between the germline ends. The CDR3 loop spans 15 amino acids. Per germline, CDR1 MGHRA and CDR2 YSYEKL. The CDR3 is CASSQGGGGYEKLFF. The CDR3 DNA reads TGCGCCAGCAGCCAAGGTGGCGGGGGCTATGAAAAACTGTTTTTT.

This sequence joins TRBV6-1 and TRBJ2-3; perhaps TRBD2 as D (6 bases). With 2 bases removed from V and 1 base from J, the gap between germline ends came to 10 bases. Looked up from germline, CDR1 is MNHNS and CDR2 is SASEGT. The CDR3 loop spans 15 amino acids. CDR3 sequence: CASSERGIRTDTQYF. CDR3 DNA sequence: TGTGCCAGCAGTGAACGGGGGATTCGCACAGATACGCAGTATTTT.

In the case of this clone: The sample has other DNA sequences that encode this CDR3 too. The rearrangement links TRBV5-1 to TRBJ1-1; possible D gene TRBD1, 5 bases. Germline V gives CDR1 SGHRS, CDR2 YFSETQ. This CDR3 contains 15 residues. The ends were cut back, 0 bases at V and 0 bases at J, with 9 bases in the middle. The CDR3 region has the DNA TGCGCCAGCAGCTTGGCCGCAGGGATGAACACTGAAGCTTTCTTT. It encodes CASSLAAGMNTEAFF.

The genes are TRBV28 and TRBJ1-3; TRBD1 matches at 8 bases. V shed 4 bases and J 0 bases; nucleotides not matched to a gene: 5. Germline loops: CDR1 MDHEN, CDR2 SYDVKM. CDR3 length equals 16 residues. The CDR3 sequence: CASSSTGDYSGNTIYF. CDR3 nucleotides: TGTGCCAGCAGTTCGACAGGGGACTACTCTGGAAACACCATATATTTT.

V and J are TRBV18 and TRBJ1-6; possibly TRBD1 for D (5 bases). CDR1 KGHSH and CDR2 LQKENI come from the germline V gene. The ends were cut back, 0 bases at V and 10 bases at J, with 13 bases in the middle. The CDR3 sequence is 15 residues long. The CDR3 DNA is TGTGCCAGCTCACCACCGGGCAGGGCAGGATCACCCCTCCACTTT. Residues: CASSPPGRAGSPLHF.

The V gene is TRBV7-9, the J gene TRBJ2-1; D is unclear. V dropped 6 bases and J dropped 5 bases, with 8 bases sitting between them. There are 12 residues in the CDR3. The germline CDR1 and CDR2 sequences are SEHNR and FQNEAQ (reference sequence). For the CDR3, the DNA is TGTGCCAGCAGTACAAAAAACAATGAGCAGTTCTTC. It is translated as CASSTKNNEQFF.

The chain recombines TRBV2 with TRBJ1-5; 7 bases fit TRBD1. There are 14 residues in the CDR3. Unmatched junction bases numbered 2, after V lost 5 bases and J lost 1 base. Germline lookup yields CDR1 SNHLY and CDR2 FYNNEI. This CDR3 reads CASSRQGSNQPQHF. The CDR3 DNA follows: TGTGCCAGCAGTCGACAGGGCAGCAATCAGCCCCAGCATTTT.

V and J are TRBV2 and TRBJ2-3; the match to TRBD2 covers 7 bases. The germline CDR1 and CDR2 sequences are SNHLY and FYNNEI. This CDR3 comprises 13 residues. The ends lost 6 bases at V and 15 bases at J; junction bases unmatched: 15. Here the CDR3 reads CASSLKIAGLKYF. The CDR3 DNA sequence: TGTGCCAGCAGCCTTAAGATAGCGGGCCTCAAATATTTT.

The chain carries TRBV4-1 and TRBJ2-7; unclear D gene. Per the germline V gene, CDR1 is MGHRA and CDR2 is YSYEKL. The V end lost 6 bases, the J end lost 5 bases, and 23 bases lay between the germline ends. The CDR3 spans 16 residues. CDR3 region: CASRHVDEANWNEQYF. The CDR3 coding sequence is TGCGCCAGCAGACATGTCGACGAAGCGAACTGGAACGAGCAGTACTTC.

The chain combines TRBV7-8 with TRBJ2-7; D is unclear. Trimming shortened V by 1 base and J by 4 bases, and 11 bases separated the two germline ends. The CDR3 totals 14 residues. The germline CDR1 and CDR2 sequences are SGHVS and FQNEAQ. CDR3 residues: CASSLEVSRYEQYF. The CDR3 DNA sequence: TGTGCCAGCAGCTTAGAGGTTAGCAGATACGAGCAGTACTTC.

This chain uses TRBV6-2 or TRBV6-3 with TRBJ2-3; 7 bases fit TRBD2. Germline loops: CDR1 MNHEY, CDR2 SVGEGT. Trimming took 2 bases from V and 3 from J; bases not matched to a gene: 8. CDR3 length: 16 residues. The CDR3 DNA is TGTGCCAGCAGTTACGGCATGTCTAGCGGTACAGATACGCAGTATTTT. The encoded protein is CASSYGMSSGTDTQYF.